The T cell receptor beta chain described here comes from a study of cytomegalovirus exposure and HLA in healthy donors. Findings and limits, study-wide: With later analysis, a missense DCLRE1C variant became linked to TCR beta V- and J-gene trimming.

Details on this clone: Antigen unknown.

Amplification used 60 Vbeta primers and 13 Jbeta primers. Repertoires were generated with immunoSEQ multiplex PCR, while TCRdb's copy carries only in-frame clones and drops some. The sample contains around 140,000 clones, roughly four fifths of which appear only once. The CDR3 is 13 amino acids. Trimming shortened V by 8 bases and J by 6 bases, and 14 bases separated the two germline ends. Germline assignment: CDR1 SNHLY and CDR2 FYNNEI. This TCR derives from a male donor in good health and CMV-seronegative. Sequences were obtained from PBMCs. This chain uses TRBV2 with TRBJ2-1, with TRBD1 as a possible D gene (6 bases). This CDR3 is CASARGGVNEQFF. Here the CDR3 DNA reads TGTGCCAGCGCCCGAGGGGGAGTCAATGAGCAGTTCTTC.